The entry that follows covers one T cell receptor beta chain sequence. Its antigen is still unknown. The sample is drawn from a study of blood T cells in healthy people across ages. The CDR3 length is 14 residues. Germline assignment: CDR1 MNHEY and CDR2 SMNVEV (reference sequence). V was trimmed by 6 bases and J by 2 bases, leaving 13 bases between them. A second PCR of roughly 7 to 11 cycles used a sample-barcoded 5' primer and a J-beta primer mix. TCRdb used MiXCR to reprocess the 5' RACE reads, holding one entry per CDR3 protein. The sample records fewer than 1.5 million distinct CDR3 sequences, about 43% being singletons. Regarding the study as a whole: Older age went with lower TCR beta diversity per million T cells, in a roughly linear way. Long-lived and aged donors differed, with more naive CD4+ cells and higher diversity in the long-lived.

This receptor was obtained from a woman aged 18-30 years in good health. The specimen sequenced was blood. This sequence joins TRBV27 and TRBJ1-2; D may be TRBD1 (5 bases). The CDR3 DNA is TGTGCCAGCAGCCCGCAGGGAGACAACTATGGCTACACCTTC. Translation: CASSPQGDNYGYTF.